These 11 T cell receptor beta chains share one sample of origin, sequenced in a study of T cells after yellow fever vaccination. MiXCR was run by TCRdb on the 5' RACE reads, yielding one entry per CDR3 protein. This table holds 27,000 or so distinct CDR3 sequences, around 4.3% found once. Sequenced material: CD8+ T cells sorted from PBMCs, taken 5 days after the yellow fever booster vaccination. These receptors all come from a man between 25 and 39 years old who received the YFV17D yellow fever vaccine.

This clonotype was recorded at least ten times. The chain couples TRBV20-1 to TRBJ2-1, with a tentative D call TRBD2 (5 bases). Trimming removed 0 bases at V and 6 bases at J, with 15 bases between. The germline V gene has CDR1 DFQATT and CDR2 SNEGSKA (reference sequence). The CDR3 consists of 15 residues. For the CDR3, the DNA is TGCAGTGCTAGAGATCTAGTGTCCCGGGGCAATGAGCAGTTCTTC. Its translation is CSARDLVSRGNEQFF.

At least ten counts were recorded for this clonotype. This rearrangement joins TRBV6-5 to TRBJ2-7; perhaps TRBD2 as D (6 bases). The CDR3 spans 15 residues. The germline gives CDR1 MNHEY, CDR2 SVGAGI. The V end was cut by 0 bases, the J end by 2 bases, with 11 bases between. This chain's CDR3 is CASSYSRDLTYEQYF. DNA of the CDR3: TGTGCCAGCAGTTACTCGAGGGACTTAACCTACGAGCAGTACTTC.

This clonotype was recorded at least ten times. The J gene is TRBJ2-1, the V gene TRBV12-3 or TRBV12-4; D is possibly TRBD1 (5 bases). This CDR3 region has 13 residues. With 4 bases removed from V and 8 bases from J, the gap between germline ends came to 12 bases. In nucleotides, the CDR3 is TGTGCCAGCAGTTCCCCCCAGGGTTATGAGCAGTTCTTC. It yields the protein CASSSPQGYEQFF.

As regards this clonotype: This may arise from a read error, as a much more abundant clone is one base away. The CDR3 DNA reads as TGTGCCAGCGGCTCCGCCGGGCGGGGCGAGCAGTTCTTC. Its translation: CASGSAGRGEQFF. The chain recombines TRBV13 with TRBJ2-1, with D possibly matching TRBD2 (6 bases). The germline CDR1 and CDR2 sequences are PRHDT and FYEKMQ (reference sequence). This CDR3 is 13 amino acids long. Trimming shortened V by 8 bases and J by 10 bases, and 18 bases separated the two germline ends.

This clonotype was observed at least ten times. The chain has TRBV19 and TRBJ2-2, with 14 positions matching TRBD2. CDR1 LNHDA and CDR2 SQIVND come from the germline V gene (reference sequence). The V segment lost 4 bases and the J segment 7 bases; nucleotides outside the gene matches: 5. The CDR3 is 16 amino acids. The CDR3 region is CASSTGTSGRNGELFF. CDR3 bases: TGTGCCAGTAGTACTGGGACTAGCGGGAGAAACGGGGAGCTGTTTTTT.

This clonotype was observed many times. The chain links TRBV20-1 to TRBJ2-7; 13 bases line up with TRBD2. Trimming cost V 0 bases and J 2 bases; bases outside gene matches: 4. Germline loops: CDR1 DFQATT, CDR2 SNEGSKA (reference sequence). There are 16 residues in the CDR3. CDR3 in amino acids: CSARDPGLAGAYEQYF. DNA of the CDR3: TGCAGTGCTAGAGATCCAGGACTAGCGGGAGCCTACGAGCAGTACTTC.

The table lists this clonotype with many counts. The genes are TRBV15 and TRBJ2-5; D uncertain. Trimming took 1 base from V and 1 from J, leaving 10 bases between them. This CDR3 comprises 15 residues. CDR1 is LNHNV, CDR2 YYDKDF, per germline (reference sequence). The chain's CDR3 is CATSRVARTQETQYF. CDR3 nucleotides: TGTGCCACCAGCAGAGTCGCCAGGACCCAAGAGACCCAGTACTTC.

This clonotype appeared many times. The V and J genes are TRBV30 and TRBJ2-1; 9 nucleotides agree with TRBD2. Germline V lookup: CDR1 GTSNPN, CDR2 SVGIG (reference sequence). Trimming at V came to 1 base and at J to 6 bases, leaving 10 bases not matched to a gene. This CDR3 has 16 residues. The CDR3 sequence is CAWSAMPAGGPNEQFF. The DNA for the CDR3 is TGTGCCTGGAGTGCCATGCCGGCGGGAGGGCCCAATGAGCAGTTCTTC.

The rearrangement links TRBV24-1 to TRBJ2-2; 14 positions match TRBD2. Trimming removed 9 bases from V and 1 base from J; junction bases left unmatched: 15. The CDR3 is 20 amino acids. CDR1 is KGHDR, CDR2 SFDVKD, per germline. The CDR3 is CATFYEGLAGEPGNTGELFF. Here the CDR3 DNA reads TGTGCCACCTTTTATGAGGGACTAGCGGGGGAACCGGGGAACACCGGGGAGCTGTTTTTT.

This clonotype appeared many times. V and J are TRBV29-1 and TRBJ2-5; unclear D gene. Germline V lookup: CDR1 SQVTM, CDR2 ANQGSEA. Trimming stripped 4 bases from V and 3 bases from J, with 15 bases between. This CDR3 is built from 14 residues. The chain's CDR3 is CSVGALTIKETQYF. The CDR3 DNA reads TGCAGCGTTGGCGCTCTGACAATCAAAGAGACCCAGTACTTC.

This clonotype has ten or more counts. V gene TRBV12-3 or TRBV12-4 combines with J gene TRBJ2-1, with 8 bases identical to TRBD1. The CDR3 is 15 residues long. Germline trimming cut 3 bases from V and 2 bases from J; bases unmatched to any gene: 3. CDR3 region: CASSFQGAAYNEQFF. The CDR3 nucleotides read TGTGCCAGCAGTTTTCAGGGGGCTGCCTACAATGAGCAGTTCTTC.